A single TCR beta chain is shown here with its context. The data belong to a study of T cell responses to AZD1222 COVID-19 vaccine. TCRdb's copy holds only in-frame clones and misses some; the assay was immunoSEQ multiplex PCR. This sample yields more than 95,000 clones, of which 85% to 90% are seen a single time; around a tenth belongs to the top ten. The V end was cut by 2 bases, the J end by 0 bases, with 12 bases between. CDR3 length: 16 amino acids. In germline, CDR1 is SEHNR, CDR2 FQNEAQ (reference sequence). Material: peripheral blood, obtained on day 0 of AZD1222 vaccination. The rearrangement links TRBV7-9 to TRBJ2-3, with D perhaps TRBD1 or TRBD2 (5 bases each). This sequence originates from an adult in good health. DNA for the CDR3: TGTGCCAGCAGCTTACTGGGGACCCTTAGCACAGATACGCAGTATTTT. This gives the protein CASSLLGTLSTDTQYF.